This TCR beta chain was documented in a study of blood T cells in healthy people across ages. Study context: About one barcoded beta molecule was captured per two T cells (by template switching).

Trimming pared 2 bases from V and 0 bases from J, leaving 8 bases between. This CDR3 is 15 amino acids long. From germline, CDR1 is SEHNR and CDR2 FQNEAQ (reference sequence). Findings and caveats of the study: In older individuals, TCR beta diversity per million T cells was lower, falling roughly linearly with age. For the donors, CMV status was unknown and possibly confounded expanded clonotype changes.

Of note for this clonotype: Its antigen is still unknown.

Sample-barcoded 5' priming and a J-beta primer mix drove a second PCR of roughly 7 to 11 cycles. Each cDNA molecule was tagged by a template-switch adaptor with 12 random nucleotides. TCRdb re-called the 5' RACE reads through MiXCR, storing one row per CDR3 protein. The sample consists of 1.5 million to 2 million distinct CDR3 sequences, about 28% of them appearing once. The rearrangement joins TRBV7-9 to TRBJ1-3, with unresolved D. The receptor comes from a woman younger than 45 in good health. The sequencing sample was made of blood. The CDR3 protein is CASSLNGISGNTIYF. The DNA for the CDR3 is TGTGCCAGCAGCTTAAACGGAATCTCTGGAAACACCATATATTTT.